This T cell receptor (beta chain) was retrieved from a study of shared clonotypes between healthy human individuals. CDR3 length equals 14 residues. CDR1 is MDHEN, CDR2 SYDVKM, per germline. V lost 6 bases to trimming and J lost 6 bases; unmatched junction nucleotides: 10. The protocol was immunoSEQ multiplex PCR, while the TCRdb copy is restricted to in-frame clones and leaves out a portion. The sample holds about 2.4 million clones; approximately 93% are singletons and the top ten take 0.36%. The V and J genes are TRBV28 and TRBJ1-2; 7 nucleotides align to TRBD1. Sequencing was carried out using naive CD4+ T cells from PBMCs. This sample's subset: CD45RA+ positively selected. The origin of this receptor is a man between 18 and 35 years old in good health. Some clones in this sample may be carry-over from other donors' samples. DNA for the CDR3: TGTGCCAGCAGGGCGTCGGGACAGTTTCATGGCTACACCTTC. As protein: CASRASGQFHGYTF.